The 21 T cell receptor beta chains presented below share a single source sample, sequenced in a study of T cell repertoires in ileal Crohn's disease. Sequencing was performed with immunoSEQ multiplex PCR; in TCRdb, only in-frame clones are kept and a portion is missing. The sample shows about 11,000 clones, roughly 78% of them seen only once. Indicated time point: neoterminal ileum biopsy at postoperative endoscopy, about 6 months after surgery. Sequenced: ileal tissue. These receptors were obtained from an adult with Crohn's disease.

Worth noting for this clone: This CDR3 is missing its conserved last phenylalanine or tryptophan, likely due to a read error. The DNA of the CDR3 is TGTGCCAGCAGTTCAAGGACAGGAGACTCTGGAAACACCATATATCTT. It translates to CASSSRTGDSGNTIYL. The chain is built from TRBV19 and TRBJ1-3; TRBD1 agrees at 7 bases. V lost 9 bases and J lost 0; bases outside the gene matches: 11. The CDR3 totals 16 residues. The germline V gene has CDR1 LNHDA and CDR2 SQIVND (reference sequence).

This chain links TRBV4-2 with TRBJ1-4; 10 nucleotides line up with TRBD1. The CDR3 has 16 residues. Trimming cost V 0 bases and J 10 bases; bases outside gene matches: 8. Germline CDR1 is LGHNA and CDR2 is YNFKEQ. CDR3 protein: CASSQEGQGTGVKLFF. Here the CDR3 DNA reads TGTGCCAGCAGCCAAGAAGGACAAGGGACAGGGGTAAAACTGTTTTTT.

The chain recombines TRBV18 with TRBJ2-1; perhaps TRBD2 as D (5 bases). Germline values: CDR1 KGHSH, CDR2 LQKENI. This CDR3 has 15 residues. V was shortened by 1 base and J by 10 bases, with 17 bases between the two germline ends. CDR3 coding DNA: TGTGCCAGCTCACCACTAGCGCTCTTCGGGAAAGAGCAGTTCTTC. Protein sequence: CASSPLALFGKEQFF.

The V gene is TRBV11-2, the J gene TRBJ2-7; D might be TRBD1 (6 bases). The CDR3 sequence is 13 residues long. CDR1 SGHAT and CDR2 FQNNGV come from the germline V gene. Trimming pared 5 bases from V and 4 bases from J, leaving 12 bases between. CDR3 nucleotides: TGTGCCAGCAGCCTCCTACAGGGTTACGAGCAGTACTTC. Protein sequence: CASSLLQGYEQYF.

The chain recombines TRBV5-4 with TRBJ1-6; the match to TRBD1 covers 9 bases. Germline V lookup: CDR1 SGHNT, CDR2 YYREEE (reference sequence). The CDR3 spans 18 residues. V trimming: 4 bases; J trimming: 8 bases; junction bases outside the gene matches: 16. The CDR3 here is CASSPGQGQAPLDSPLHF. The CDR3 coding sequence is TGTGCCAGCAGCCCAGGACAGGGGCAAGCCCCATTGGATTCACCCCTCCACTTT.

The DNA for the CDR3 is TGTGCCAGCAGCGAGTATCACGGTGAGCAGTTCTTC. This sequence encodes CASSEYHGEQFF. This rearrangement joins TRBV7-9 to TRBJ2-1; no clear D. V was clipped by 5 bases and J by 9 bases, with 11 bases between them. CDR1 SEHNR and CDR2 FQNEAQ come from the germline V gene (reference sequence). The CDR3 spans 12 residues. Variable domain in full (rest from reference TRBV7-9 and TRBJ2-1): DTGVSQNPRHKITKRGQNVTFRCDPISEHNRLYWYRQTLGQGPEFLTYFQNEAQLEKSRLLSDRFSAERPKGSFSTLEIQRTEQGDSAMYLCASSEYHGEQFFGPGTRLTVL.

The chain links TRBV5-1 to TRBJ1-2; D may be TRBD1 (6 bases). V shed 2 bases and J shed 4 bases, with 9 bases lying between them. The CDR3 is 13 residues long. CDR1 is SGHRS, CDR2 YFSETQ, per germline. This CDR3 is CASSFDRSYGYTF. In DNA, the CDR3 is TGCGCCAGCAGCTTTGACAGGAGCTATGGCTACACCTTC.

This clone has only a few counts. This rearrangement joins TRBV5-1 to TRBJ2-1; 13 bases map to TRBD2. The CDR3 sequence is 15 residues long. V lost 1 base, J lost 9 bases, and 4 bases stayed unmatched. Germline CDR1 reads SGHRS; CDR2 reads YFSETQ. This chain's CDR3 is CASSLTSGGVSEQFF. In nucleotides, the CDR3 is TGCGCCAGCAGCTTGACTAGCGGGGGGGTTAGTGAGCAGTTCTTC.

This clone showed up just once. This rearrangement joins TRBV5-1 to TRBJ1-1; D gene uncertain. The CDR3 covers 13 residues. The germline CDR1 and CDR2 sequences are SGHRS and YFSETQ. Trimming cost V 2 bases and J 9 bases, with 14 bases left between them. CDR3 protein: CASSFGPREKAFF. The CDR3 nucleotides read TGCGCCAGCAGCTTTGGGCCCCGGGAAAAAGCTTTCTTT.

The CDR3 nucleotides read TGTGCCAGCAGCTTCGGGGGAGGAGGTAATTCACCCCTCCACTTT. It specifies CASSFGGGGNSPLHF. The chain is built from TRBV7-2 and TRBJ1-6; maybe TRBD1 (5 bases). Germline CDR1 is SGHTA and CDR2 is FQGNSA. The CDR3 is made up of 15 amino acids. V lost 3 bases to trimming and J lost 6 bases, with 12 bases between them.

CDR3 nucleotide sequence: TGTGCCAGTAGTATAGCGGGGTCCTCGAACACTGAAGCTTTCTTT. Its protein is CASSIAGSSNTEAFF. The chain links TRBV19 to TRBJ1-1; unclear D gene. V lost 1 base, J lost 1 base, and 10 bases lay in between. The germline V gene encodes CDR1 LNHDA and CDR2 SQIVND (reference sequence). This CDR3 is 15 amino acids long.

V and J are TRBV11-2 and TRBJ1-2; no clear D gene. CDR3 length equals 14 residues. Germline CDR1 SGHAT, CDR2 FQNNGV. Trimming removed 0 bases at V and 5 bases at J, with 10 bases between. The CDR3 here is CASSLEYSGYGYTF. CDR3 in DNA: TGTGCCAGCAGCTTAGAATATTCGGGTTATGGCTACACCTTC. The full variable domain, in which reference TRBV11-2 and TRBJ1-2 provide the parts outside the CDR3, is EAGVAQSPRYKIIEKRQSVAFWCNPISGHATLYWYQQILGQGPKLLIQFQNNGVVDDSQLPKDRFSAERLKGVDSTLKIQPAKLEDSAVYLCASSLEYSGYGYTFGSGTRLTVV.

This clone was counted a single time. CDR3 DNA sequence: TGTGCCAGCAGCTCTGAGGACAGCCCTTTCGACGGCTACACCTTC. It codes for CASSSEDSPFDGYTF. The genes are TRBV5-4 and TRBJ1-2; D is possibly TRBD1 (6 bases). The V gene lost 3 bases and the J gene lost 8 bases, with 20 bases spanning the gap. Germline V lookup: CDR1 SGHNT, CDR2 YYREEE (reference sequence). This CDR3 comprises 15 residues.

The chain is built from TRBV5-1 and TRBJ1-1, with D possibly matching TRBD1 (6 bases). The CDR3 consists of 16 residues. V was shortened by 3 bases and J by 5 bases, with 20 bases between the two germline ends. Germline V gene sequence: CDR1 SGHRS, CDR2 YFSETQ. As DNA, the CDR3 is TGCGCCAGCAGCTGGGACCCTACAGGGTGCGGAACTGAAGCTTTCTTT. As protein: CASSWDPTGCGTEAFF.

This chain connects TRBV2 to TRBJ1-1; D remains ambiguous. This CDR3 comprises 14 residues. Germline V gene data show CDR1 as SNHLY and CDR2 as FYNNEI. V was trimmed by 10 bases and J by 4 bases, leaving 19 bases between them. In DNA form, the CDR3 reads TGTGCCACCACCTTTGAGGTGGTCGGCACTGAAGCTTTCTTT. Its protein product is CATTFEVVGTEAFF.

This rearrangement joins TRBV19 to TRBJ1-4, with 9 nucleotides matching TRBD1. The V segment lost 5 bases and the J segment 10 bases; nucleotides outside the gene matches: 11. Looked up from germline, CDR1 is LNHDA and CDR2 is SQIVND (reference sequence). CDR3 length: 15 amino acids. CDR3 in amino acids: CASSLPGQGEVKLFF. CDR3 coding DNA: TGTGCCAGTAGTCTTCCGGGACAGGGTGAGGTAAAACTGTTTTTT. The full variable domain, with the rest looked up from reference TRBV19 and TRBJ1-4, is DGGITQSPKYLFRKEGQNVTLSCEQNLNHDAMYWYRQDPGQGLRLIYYSQIVNDFQKGDIAEGYSVSREKKESFPLTVTSAQKNPTAFYLCASSLPGQGEVKLFFGSGTQLSVL.

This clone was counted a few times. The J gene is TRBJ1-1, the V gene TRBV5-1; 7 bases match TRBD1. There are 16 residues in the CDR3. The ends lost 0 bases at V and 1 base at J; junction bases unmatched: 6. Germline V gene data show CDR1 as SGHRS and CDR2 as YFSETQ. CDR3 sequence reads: CASSLGTGVGNTEAFF. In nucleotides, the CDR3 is TGCGCCAGCAGCTTGGGTACAGGGGTGGGGAACACTGAAGCTTTCTTT.

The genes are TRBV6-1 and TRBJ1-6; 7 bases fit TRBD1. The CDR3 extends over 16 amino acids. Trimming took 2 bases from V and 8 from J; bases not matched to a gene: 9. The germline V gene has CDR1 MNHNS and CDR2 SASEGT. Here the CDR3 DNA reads TGTGCCAGCAGTGAAAGGGGGCCGACACCTTATTCACCCCTCCACTTT. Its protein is CASSERGPTPYSPLHF.

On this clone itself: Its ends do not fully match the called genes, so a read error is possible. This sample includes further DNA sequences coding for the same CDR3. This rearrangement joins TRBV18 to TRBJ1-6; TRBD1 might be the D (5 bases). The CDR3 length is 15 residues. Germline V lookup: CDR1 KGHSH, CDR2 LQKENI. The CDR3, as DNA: TGTGCCAGCTCACCATCCAGGGCTTTCTATTCCCCCCTCCACTTT. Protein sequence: CASSPSRAFYSPLHF.

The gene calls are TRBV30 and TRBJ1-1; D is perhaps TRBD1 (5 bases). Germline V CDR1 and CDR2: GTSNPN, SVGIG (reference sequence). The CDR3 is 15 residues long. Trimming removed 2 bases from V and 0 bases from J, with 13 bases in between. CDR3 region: CAWSRAGLLNTEAFF. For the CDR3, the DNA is TGTGCCTGGAGTCGAGCGGGACTGTTGAACACTGAAGCTTTCTTT.

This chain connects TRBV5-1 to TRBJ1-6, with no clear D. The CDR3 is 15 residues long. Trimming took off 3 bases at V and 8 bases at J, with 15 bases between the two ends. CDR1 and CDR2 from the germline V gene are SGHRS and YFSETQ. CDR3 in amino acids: CASSYDGFGDSPLHF. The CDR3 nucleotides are TGCGCCAGCAGCTACGATGGCTTCGGGGATTCACCCCTCCACTTT.